Listed here are 23 T cell receptor beta chains from one sample, sequenced in a study of identical twins. TCRdb passed the 5' RACE reads through MiXCR, listing each CDR3 protein once. The data show roughly 750,000 distinct CDR3 sequences, with around 20% seen just once and about 4.3% held by the top ten. The data were also submitted as part of a second study, on T cells expressing NK-cell markers.

Sequenced material: PBMCs. These receptors originate from a woman aged 18-29 years in good health.

In this sample, this clonotype turned up once. The rearrangement links TRBV7-9 to TRBJ2-6; no definite D call. V was pared by 1 base and J by 0 bases, with 7 bases between. The CDR3 has 16 amino acids. The germline V gene encodes CDR1 SEHNR and CDR2 FQNEAQ (reference sequence). In DNA, the CDR3 is TGTGCCAGCAGCTTAGGGGTCCGCTCTGGGGCCAACGTCCTGACTTTC. Translated: CASSLGVRSGANVLTF. Filled out from reference TRBV7-9 and TRBJ2-6, the complete variable domain reads DTGVSQNPRHKITKRGQNVTFRCDPISEHNRLYWYRQTLGQGPEFLTYFQNEAQLEKSRLLSDRFSAERPKGSFSTLEIQRTEQGDSAMYLCASSLGVRSGANVLTFGAGSRLTVL.

The CDR3 region is CASSLTSMNTEAFF. CDR3 DNA sequence: TGTGCCAGCAGTTTAACGAGTATGAACACTGAAGCTTTCTTT. This chain joins TRBV12-3 or TRBV12-4 and TRBJ1-1; D not certain. The ends were cut back, 2 bases at V and 0 bases at J, with 7 bases in the middle. This CDR3 comprises 14 residues.

A few counts support this clonotype. The rearrangement uses TRBV12-5 and TRBJ2-7, with unresolved D. The V end was cut by 4 bases, the J end by 3 bases, with 7 bases between. The CDR3 totals 12 residues. Germline loops: CDR1 LGHNT, CDR2 FRNRAP. CDR3 DNA: TGTGCTAGTGGTTCCACAGACTACGAGCAGTACTTC. Translated: CASGSTDYEQYF.

The chain couples TRBV7-9 to TRBJ1-1, with 10 bases that match TRBD1. With 8 bases clipped from V and 5 bases from J, the junction kept 11 bases outside the gene matches. Per germline, CDR1 SEHNR and CDR2 FQNEAQ (reference sequence). This CDR3 is built from 15 residues. The CDR3 DNA sequence: TGTGCCAGCTCCTCGGACAGGGGGAGACGAACTGAAGCTTTCTTT. Translation: CASSSDRGRRTEAFF.

This clonotype has at least ten counts. This sequence joins TRBV27 and TRBJ2-7; TRBD2 agrees at 11 bases. Losses at the gene ends were 6 bases for V and 3 bases for J; bases not matched to a gene: 7. This CDR3 is built from 15 residues. Germline V gene lookup returns CDR1 MNHEY and CDR2 SMNVEV (reference sequence). The DNA of the CDR3 is TGTGCCAGCAGGAACCCTAGCGGGGGGATCTACGAGCAGTACTTC. This gives the protein CASRNPSGGIYEQYF.

The chain is built from TRBV11-2 and TRBJ2-7; D is uncertain. This CDR3 spans 13 amino acids. With 5 bases removed from V and 2 bases from J, the gap between germline ends came to 10 bases. Germline V lookup: CDR1 SGHAT, CDR2 FQNNGV. In DNA, the CDR3 is TGTGCCAGCAGCACCCGGGTCACCTACGAGCAGTACTTC. Translation gives CASSTRVTYEQYF.

The genes are TRBV20-1 and TRBJ2-7; D possibly corresponds to TRBD2 (6 bases). Germline V CDR1 and CDR2: DFQATT, SNEGSKA (reference sequence). Trimming took off 7 bases at V and 9 bases at J, with 25 bases between the two ends. The CDR3 has 14 residues. CDR3 in amino acids: CSGGDPNPPLGQYF. CDR3 in DNA: TGCAGTGGGGGGGACCCAAACCCTCCCCTAGGGCAGTACTTC.

V and J are TRBV6-1 and TRBJ2-3; D not resolved. V dropped 1 base and J dropped 7 bases, with 9 bases sitting between them. Germline CDR1 reads MNHNS; CDR2 reads SASEGT. The CDR3 is made up of 13 amino acids. As DNA, the CDR3 is TGTGCCAGCAGTGAAGACCCAAGAAATACGCAGTATTTT. This translates into CASSEDPRNTQYF.

This clonotype has a handful of counts. The chain links TRBV12-3 or TRBV12-4 to TRBJ2-3; D may be TRBD1 or TRBD2 (5 bases each). V lost 2 bases to trimming and J lost 1 base, with 7 bases between them. The CDR3 is 14 amino acids. The CDR3 nucleotides are TGTGCCAGCAGTTTAAGGGACCGCACAGATACGCAGTATTTT. It is translated as CASSLRDRTDTQYF.

This clonotype was detected a few times. The chain is built from TRBV4-2 and TRBJ2-1; the match to TRBD2 covers 7 bases. Germline CDR1 reads LGHNA; CDR2 reads YNFKEQ. The CDR3 is made up of 18 amino acids. The V and J ends lost 4 bases and 5 bases, in that order; junction bases with no gene match: 17. The chain's CDR3 is CASSPRSLRGRAHNEQFF. The CDR3 DNA is TGTGCCAGCAGCCCGCGGAGTCTCCGGGGGAGGGCACACAATGAGCAGTTCTTC.

The chain recombines TRBV6-5 with TRBJ2-7; the match to TRBD1 covers 9 bases. The CDR3 covers 14 residues. The V and J ends lost 2 bases and 5 bases, in that order; junction bases with no gene match: 4. Per the germline V gene, CDR1 is MNHEY and CDR2 is SVGAGI. The CDR3 sequence is CASSYRQGGNEQYF. CDR3 DNA: TGTGCCAGCAGTTACCGACAGGGGGGCAACGAGCAGTACTTC.

This clonotype came up a few times. This chain links TRBV5-4 with TRBJ2-7, with 10 bases that match TRBD1. Per germline, CDR1 SGHNT and CDR2 YYREEE (reference sequence). The V and J ends lost 0 bases and 5 bases, in that order; junction bases with no gene match: 8. CDR3 length: 16 amino acids. CDR3 DNA: TGTGCCAGCAGCTTGGGCCCGCCCGGGACAGGGGACGAGCAGTACTTC. It specifies CASSLGPPGTGDEQYF.

This clonotype was counted between two and nine times. An end of the junction differs from the germline gene, which may be a read error. V is TRBV5-6 and J is TRBJ2-1, with TRBD2 matching over 7 bases. Germline V gene lookup returns CDR1 SGHDT and CDR2 YYEEEE. The CDR3 is 12 residues long. CDR3 protein: CASTRSGTPGLF. For the CDR3, the DNA is TGTGCCAGCACCCGAAGCGGGACCCCGGGCCTCTTC.

The chain links TRBV7-9 to TRBJ2-2; weak D call: TRBD1 (6 bases). This CDR3 is 16 amino acids long. In germline, CDR1 is SEHNR, CDR2 FQNEAQ (reference sequence). The V end was cut by 5 bases, the J end by 2 bases, with 15 bases between. The CDR3 sequence: CASSPKTGGNTGELFF. CDR3 nucleotides: TGTGCCAGCAGCCCCAAGACAGGCGGAAACACCGGGGAGCTGTTTTTT.

This clonotype was picked up many times. The CDR3 region has the DNA TGTGCCAGCAGCGAGTGGGGTGGCTACACCTTC. It encodes CASSEWGGYTF. The J gene is TRBJ1-2, the V gene TRBV3-1; D ambiguous. This CDR3 region has 11 residues. The V and J ends lost 5 bases and 7 bases respectively, with 8 bases between them. CDR1 and CDR2 (germline): LGHDT, YNNKEL (reference sequence).

There are a few counts of this clonotype. The chain combines TRBV11-2 with TRBJ2-1, with TRBD1 identical over 7 bases. Germline V CDR1 and CDR2: SGHAT, FQNNGV. The CDR3 is made up of 11 amino acids. V lost 5 bases and J lost 14; bases outside the gene matches: 6. This CDR3 is CASSVGTEKFF. CDR3 DNA: TGTGCCAGCAGCGTCGGGACAGAAAAGTTCTTC.

The chain carries TRBV20-1 and TRBJ2-2, with D possibly TRBD1 on 5 matching bases. CDR1 is DFQATT and CDR2 is SNEGSKA in the germline V gene (reference sequence). The CDR3 sequence is 16 residues long. V lost 4 bases to trimming and J lost 4 bases, with 19 bases between them. The CDR3 reads CSAKPPARVVTGELFF. CDR3 nucleotides: TGCAGTGCTAAGCCCCCAGCCAGGGTTGTCACCGGGGAGCTGTTTTTT.

This chain uses TRBV15 with TRBJ2-1, with D possibly called TRBD1 or TRBD2 (6 bases each). V shed 0 bases and J shed 8 bases, with 11 bases lying between them. Germline V gene sequence: CDR1 LNHNV, CDR2 YYDKDF (reference sequence). This CDR3 has 14 residues. CDR3 region: CATSRDVGGHEQFF. The CDR3 DNA sequence: TGTGCCACCAGCAGAGACGTAGGGGGGCATGAGCAGTTCTTC.

This clonotype showed up just a few times. The chain has TRBV5-1 and TRBJ2-3; 9 nucleotides agree with TRBD2. Germline CDR1 SGHRS, CDR2 YFSETQ. The V gene end was trimmed by 1 base and the J gene end by 2 bases; junction bases not matched to a gene: 11. The CDR3 spans 18 residues. CDR3 sequence (DNA): TGCGCCAGCAGCTTGATGTTCAGCGGGGGGACAAACACAGATACGCAGTATTTT. This gives the protein CASSLMFSGGTNTDTQYF.

This clonotype was counted only a few times. V usage is TRBV6-2 or TRBV6-3 and J usage is TRBJ2-5; no clear D gene. CDR3 length: 10 residues. The ends were cut back, 2 bases at V and 5 bases at J, with 0 bases in the middle. Germline V gene data show CDR1 as MNHEY and CDR2 as SVGEGT. This CDR3 is CASSYETQYF. The CDR3 DNA reads TGTGCCAGCAGTTACGAGACCCAGTACTTC.

This clonotype was seen more than once but under ten times. The chain recombines TRBV7-9 with TRBJ1-1; 9 bases align to TRBD1. The CDR3 loop spans 15 amino acids. Germline CDR1 and CDR2: SEHNR and FQNEAQ (reference sequence). The J segment lost 8 bases and the V segment lost 7 bases, leaving 14 bases of the junction unmatched. CDR3 coding DNA: TGTGCCAGCACCTCCGGGGACAGGGCCGCAAGAGAAGCTTTCTTT. Its protein is CASTSGDRAAREAFF.

This sequence joins TRBV6-2 or TRBV6-3 and TRBJ1-1, with D possibly being TRBD1 (5 bases). The length of the CDR3 is 13 residues. Germline V lookup: CDR1 MNHEY, CDR2 SVGEGT. Trimming stripped 7 bases from V and 1 base from J, with 10 bases between. As DNA, the CDR3 is TGTGCCAGCAACAGGCCCCCGAACACTGAAGCTTTCTTT. This encodes CASNRPPNTEAFF.

V and J are TRBV20-1 and TRBJ1-1; D not resolved. Trimming shortened V by 8 bases and J by 7 bases, and 14 bases separated the two germline ends. The germline V gene has CDR1 DFQATT and CDR2 SNEGSKA (reference sequence). The CDR3 has 11 residues. DNA of the CDR3: TGCAGTCAAAGAAGCCAAGTTGAAGCTTTCTTT. It yields the protein CSQRSQVEAFF.